This paragraph reports one T cell receptor (beta chain). In this sample, this clonotype turned up many times. What antigen it recognizes has not been identified. Base quality data are lacking; no much larger clone is found one base away. These data originate in a study of T-cell reconstitution after alpha-beta-depleted transplantation in children (dated by TCRdb to the mid-2010s). For the wider study: The study quantitatively tracked T-cell immune reconstitution after TCRalphabeta/CD19-depleted allogeneic hematopoietic cell transplantation in children using TCR repertoire profiling.

From its cysteine to its phenylalanine, the CDR3 spans 12 amino acids. The DNA shown is the 36-base CDR3, in frame from base 1. The germline V gene provides CDR1 SGHAT and CDR2 FQNNGV. Deletion took 5 bases off V and 6 bases off J, with a span of 10 bases between the germline ends. Preparation of the library involved PCR. Instrument used: Illumina HiSeq 2500. Molecular barcoding was employed in the preparation of TCR libraries, with unique molecular identifiers being used to normalize TCRbeta repertoire quantification. The public reads were quality trimmed at Q25 with fastp and then assembled into clones with MiXCR by TCRdb, keeping productive beta chains. Entries that share a CDR3 protein sequence are merged under the most common genes and DNA. Recorded for this sample are some 72,000 distinct CDR3 sequences; roughly 6.6% of them occurred a single time. The ten most abundant clones make up approximately 2.3% of the sample.

This receptor was taken from a human donor who donated a stem cell graft to a child with acute lymphoblastic leukemia. Recombination linked TRBV11-2 to TRBJ1-1; TRBD1 is a weak D gene call, 5 bases matching. Source: PBMCs from the stem cell graft donor, taken from the stem cell graft. The DNA is TGTGCCAGCAGCCAGGGTATCGCTGAAGCTTTCTTT. This yields the protein CASSQGIAEAFF.